This T cell receptor (beta chain) was recovered during a study of cytomegalovirus exposure and HLA in healthy donors. Study-level results: Most of the TCR beta V segments (in an earlier analysis) were productive either about 90% or about 30% of the time. Reported performance of the classifier showed diagnosis of cytomegalovirus status with high specificity and sensitivity. V- and J-gene trimming in TCR beta was tied to a missense DCLRE1C variant by an analysis performed later.

The CDR3 has 16 residues. Germline CDR1 reads SGDLS; CDR2 reads YYNGEE. Deletions cut 1 base from V and 3 bases from J, with 15 bases between. PCR employed 60 Vbeta and 13 Jbeta primers. Using immunoSEQ multiplex PCR, the repertoire was profiled, and TCRdb retains in-frame clones only, with some absent. The sample lists around 85,000 clones, 80% seen once, with more than 20% in the top ten. This clone appeared a single time. What it recognizes is unknown. The V call is TRBV9, the J call TRBJ2-3; D is possibly TRBD2 (7 bases). The sequenced material came from PBMCs. The sequence came from a woman between 50 and 59 years old in good health and CMV-seropositive. The CDR3 sequence is CASSVIPGGRTDTQYF. The DNA for the CDR3 is TGTGCCAGCAGCGTAATTCCGGGGGGCAGAACAGATACGCAGTATTTT. Combining the CDR3 with reference TRBV9 and TRBJ2-3 gives the whole variable domain DSGVTQTPKHLITATGQRVTLRCSPRSGDLSVYWYQQSLDQGLQFLIQYYNGEERAKGNILERFSAQQFPDLHSELNLSSLELGDSALYFCASSVIPGGRTDTQYFGPGTRLTVL.